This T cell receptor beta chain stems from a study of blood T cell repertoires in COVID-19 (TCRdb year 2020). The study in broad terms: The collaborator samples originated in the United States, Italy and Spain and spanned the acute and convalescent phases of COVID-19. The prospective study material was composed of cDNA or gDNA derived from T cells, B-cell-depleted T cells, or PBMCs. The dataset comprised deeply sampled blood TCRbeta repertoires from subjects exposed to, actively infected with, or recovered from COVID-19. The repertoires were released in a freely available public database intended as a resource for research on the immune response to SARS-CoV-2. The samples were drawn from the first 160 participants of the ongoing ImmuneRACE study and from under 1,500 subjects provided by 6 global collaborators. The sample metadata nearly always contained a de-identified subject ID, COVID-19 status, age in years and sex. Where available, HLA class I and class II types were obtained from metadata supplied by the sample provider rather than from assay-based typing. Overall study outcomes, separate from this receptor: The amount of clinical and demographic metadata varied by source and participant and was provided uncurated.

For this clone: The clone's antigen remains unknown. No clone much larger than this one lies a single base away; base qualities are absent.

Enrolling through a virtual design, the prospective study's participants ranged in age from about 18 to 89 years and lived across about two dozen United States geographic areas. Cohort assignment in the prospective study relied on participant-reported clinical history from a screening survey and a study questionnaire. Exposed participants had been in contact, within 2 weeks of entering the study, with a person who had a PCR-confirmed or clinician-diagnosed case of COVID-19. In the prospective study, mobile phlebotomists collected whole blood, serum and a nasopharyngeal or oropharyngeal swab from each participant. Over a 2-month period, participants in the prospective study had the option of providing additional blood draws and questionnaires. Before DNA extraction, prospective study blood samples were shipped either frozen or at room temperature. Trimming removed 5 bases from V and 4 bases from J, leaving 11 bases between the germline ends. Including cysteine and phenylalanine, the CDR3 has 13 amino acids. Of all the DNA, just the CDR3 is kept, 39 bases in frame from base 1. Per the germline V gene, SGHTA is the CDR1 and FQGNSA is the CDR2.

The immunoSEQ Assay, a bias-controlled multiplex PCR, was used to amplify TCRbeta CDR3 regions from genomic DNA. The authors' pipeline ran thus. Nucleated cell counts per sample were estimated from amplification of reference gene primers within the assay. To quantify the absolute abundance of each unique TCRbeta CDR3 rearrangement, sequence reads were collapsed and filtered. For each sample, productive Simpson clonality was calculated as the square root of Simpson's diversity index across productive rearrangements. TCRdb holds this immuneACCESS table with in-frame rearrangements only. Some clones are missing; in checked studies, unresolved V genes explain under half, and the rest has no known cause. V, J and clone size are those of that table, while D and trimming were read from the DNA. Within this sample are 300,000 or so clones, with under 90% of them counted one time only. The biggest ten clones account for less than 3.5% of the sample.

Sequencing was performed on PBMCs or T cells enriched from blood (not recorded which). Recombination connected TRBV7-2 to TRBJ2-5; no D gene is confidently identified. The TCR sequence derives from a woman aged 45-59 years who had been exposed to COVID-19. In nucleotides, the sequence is TGTGCCAGCAGCCCACTGCTGTCAGAGACCCAGTACTTC. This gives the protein CASSPLLSETQYF.